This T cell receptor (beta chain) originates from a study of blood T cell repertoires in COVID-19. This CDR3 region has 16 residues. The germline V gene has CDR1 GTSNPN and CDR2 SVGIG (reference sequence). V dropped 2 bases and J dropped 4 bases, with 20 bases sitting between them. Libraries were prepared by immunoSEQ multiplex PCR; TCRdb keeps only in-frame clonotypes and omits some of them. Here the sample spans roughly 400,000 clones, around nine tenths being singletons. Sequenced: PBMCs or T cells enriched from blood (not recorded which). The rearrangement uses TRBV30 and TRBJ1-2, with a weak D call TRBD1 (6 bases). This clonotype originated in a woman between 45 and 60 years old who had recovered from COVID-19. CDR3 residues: CAWSQKGQGRLYGYTF. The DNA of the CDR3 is TGTGCCTGGAGTCAAAAGGGGCAGGGGCGTCTCTATGGCTACACCTTC.